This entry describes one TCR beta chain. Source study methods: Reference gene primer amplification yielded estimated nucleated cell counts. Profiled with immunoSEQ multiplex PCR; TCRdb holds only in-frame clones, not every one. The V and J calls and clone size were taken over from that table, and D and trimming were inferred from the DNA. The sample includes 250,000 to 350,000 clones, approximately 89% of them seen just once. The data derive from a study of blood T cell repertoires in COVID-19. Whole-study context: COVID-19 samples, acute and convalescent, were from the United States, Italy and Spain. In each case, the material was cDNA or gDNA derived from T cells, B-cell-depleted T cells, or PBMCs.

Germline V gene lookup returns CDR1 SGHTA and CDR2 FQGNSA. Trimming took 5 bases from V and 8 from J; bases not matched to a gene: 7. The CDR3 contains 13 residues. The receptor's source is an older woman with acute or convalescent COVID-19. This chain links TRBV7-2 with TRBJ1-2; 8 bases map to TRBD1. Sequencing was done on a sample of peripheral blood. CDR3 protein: CASSPAGGAGYTF. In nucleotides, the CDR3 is TGTGCCAGCAGCCCGGCAGGGGGCGCGGGCTACACCTTC.